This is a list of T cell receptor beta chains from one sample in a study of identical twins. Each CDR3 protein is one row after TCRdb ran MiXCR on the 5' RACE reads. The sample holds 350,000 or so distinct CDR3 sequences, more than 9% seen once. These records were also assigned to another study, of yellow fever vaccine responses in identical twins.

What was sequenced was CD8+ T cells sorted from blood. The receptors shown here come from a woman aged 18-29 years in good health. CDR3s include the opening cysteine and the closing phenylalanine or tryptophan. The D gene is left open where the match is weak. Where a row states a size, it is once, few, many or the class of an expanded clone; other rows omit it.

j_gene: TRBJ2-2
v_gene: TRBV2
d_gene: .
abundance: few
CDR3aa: CASSKRSQVADGELFF
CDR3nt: TGTGCCAGCAGTAAGAGGTCGCAGGTCGCGGACGGGGAGCTGTTTTTT

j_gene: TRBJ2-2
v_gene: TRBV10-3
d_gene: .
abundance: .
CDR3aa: CAISETGTWRDTGELFF
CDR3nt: TGTGCCATCAGTGAGACCGGGACTTGGAGGGATACCGGGGAGCTGTTTTTT

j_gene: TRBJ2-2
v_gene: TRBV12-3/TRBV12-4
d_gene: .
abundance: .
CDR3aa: CASSLEPPGRGRNTGELFF
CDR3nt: TGTGCCAGCAGTTTAGAGCCCCCTGGGAGGGGGAGGAACACCGGGGAGCTGTTTTTT

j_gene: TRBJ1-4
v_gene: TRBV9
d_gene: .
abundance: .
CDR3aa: CASSVDGVREKLFF
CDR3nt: TGTGCCAGCAGCGTAGACGGGGTTCGGGAAAAACTGTTTTTT

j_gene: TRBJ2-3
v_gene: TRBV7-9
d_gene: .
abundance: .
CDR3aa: CASRNNTDTQYF
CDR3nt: TGTGCCAGCAGGAACAACACAGATACGCAGTATTTT

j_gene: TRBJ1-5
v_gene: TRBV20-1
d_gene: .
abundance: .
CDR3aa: CSATPGPDYQPQHF
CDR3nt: TGCAGTGCTACGCCAGGGCCTGATTATCAGCCCCAGCATTTT

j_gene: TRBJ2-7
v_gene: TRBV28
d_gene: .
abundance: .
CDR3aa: CASSLSGSFYEQYF
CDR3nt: TGTGCCAGCAGTTTATCAGGGTCCTTCTACGAGCAGTACTTC

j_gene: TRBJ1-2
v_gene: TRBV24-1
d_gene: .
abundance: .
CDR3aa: CATSDLTGSYGYTF
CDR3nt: TGTGCCACCAGTGATTTGACGGGAAGCTATGGCTACACCTTC

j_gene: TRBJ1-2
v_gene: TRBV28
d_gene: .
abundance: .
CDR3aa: CASSSGGVYGYTF
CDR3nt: TGTGCCAGCAGTTCCGGTGGGGTGTATGGCTACACCTTC

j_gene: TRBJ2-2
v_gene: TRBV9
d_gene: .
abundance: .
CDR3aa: CASSVASQVNTGELFF
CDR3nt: TGTGCCAGCAGCGTAGCTTCCCAGGTTAACACCGGGGAGCTGTTTTTT

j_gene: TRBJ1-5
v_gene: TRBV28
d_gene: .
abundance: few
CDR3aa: CASRPQGVGNQPQHF
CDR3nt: TGTGCCAGCAGACCACAGGGAGTCGGCAATCAGCCCCAGCATTTT

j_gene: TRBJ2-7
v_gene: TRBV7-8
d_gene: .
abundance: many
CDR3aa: CASTRGGRLSSYEQYF
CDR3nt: TGTGCCAGCACAAGGGGTGGGCGGTTAAGCTCCTACGAGCAGTACTTC

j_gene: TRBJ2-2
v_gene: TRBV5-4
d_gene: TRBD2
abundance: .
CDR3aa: CASSLGLAGSGGELFF
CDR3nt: TGTGCCAGCAGCTTGGGACTAGCGGGAAGCGGCGGGGAGCTGTTTTTT

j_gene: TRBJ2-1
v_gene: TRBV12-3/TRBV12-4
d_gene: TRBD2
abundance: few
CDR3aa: CASSSGLAGDLSEQFF
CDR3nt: TGTGCCAGCAGTTCTGGACTAGCGGGGGATTTGAGTGAGCAGTTCTTC

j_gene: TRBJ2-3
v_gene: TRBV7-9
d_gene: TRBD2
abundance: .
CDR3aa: CASSSGMGTDTQYF
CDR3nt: TGTGCCAGCAGTAGCGGGATGGGGACAGATACGCAGTATTTT

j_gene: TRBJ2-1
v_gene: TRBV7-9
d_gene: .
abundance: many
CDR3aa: CASSLVGGNEQFF
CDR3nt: TGTGCCAGCAGCTTAGTTGGGGGTAATGAGCAGTTCTTC

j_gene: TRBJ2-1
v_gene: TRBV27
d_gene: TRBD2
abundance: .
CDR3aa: CASSISGREGEQFF
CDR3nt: TGTGCCAGCAGTATTAGCGGGAGGGAGGGTGAGCAGTTCTTC

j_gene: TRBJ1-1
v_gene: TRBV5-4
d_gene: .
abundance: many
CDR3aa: CASSLVTNTEAFF
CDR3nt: TGTGCCAGCAGCTTGGTGACAAACACTGAAGCTTTCTTT

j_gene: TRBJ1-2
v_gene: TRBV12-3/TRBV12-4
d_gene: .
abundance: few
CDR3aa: CASSLALSSFADYGYTF
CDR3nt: TGTGCCAGCAGTTTAGCCCTATCAAGCTTTGCGGACTATGGCTACACCTTC

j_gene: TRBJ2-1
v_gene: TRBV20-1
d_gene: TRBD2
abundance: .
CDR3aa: CSARASGYYNEQFF
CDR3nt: TGCAGTGCTAGAGCTAGCGGATATTACAATGAGCAGTTCTTC

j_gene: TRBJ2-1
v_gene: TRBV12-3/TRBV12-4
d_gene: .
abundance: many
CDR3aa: CASSWTGRNEQFF
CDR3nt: TGTGCCAGCAGCTGGACTGGTAGAAATGAGCAGTTCTTC

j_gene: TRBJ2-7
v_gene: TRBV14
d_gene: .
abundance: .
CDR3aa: CASSTRDRAYEQYF
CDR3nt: TGTGCCAGCAGCACGCGGGACAGAGCCTACGAGCAGTACTTC

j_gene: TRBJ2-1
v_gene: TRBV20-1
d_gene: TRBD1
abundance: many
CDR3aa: CSARIGTGALANEQFF
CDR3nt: TGCAGTGCTAGAATAGGGACAGGGGCCCTGGCTAATGAGCAGTTCTTC

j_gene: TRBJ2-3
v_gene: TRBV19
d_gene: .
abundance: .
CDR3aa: CATNTLGDTQYF
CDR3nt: TGTGCCACAAACACCCTGGGAGATACGCAGTATTTT

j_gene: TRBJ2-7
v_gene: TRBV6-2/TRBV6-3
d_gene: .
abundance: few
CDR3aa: CASTRGIYEQYF
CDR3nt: TGTGCCAGCACCAGGGGAATTTACGAGCAGTACTTC

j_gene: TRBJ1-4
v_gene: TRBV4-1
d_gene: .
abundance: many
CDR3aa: CASSLIAGTPEKLFF
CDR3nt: TGCGCCAGCAGCCTCATCGCCGGGACGCCCGAAAAACTGTTTTTT

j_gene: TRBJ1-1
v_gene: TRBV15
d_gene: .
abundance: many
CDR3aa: CATPGGDGTEAFF
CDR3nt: TGTGCCACCCCCGGTGGGGATGGCACTGAAGCTTTCTTT

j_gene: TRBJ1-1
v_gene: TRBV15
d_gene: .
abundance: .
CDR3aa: CATSRVGKTEAFF
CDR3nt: TGTGCCACCAGCAGAGTTGGGAAAACTGAAGCTTTCTTT

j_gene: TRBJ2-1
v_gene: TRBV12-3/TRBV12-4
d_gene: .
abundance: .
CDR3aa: CASALGGRNEQFF
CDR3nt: TGTGCCAGCGCTCTGGGGGGACGCAATGAGCAGTTCTTC

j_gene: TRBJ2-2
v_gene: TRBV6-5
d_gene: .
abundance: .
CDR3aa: CASSTHTGELFF
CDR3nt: TGTGCCAGCAGTACCCATACCGGGGAGCTGTTTTTT

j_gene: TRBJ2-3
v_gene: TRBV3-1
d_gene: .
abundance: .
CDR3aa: CASSHIRKDTQYF
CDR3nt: TGTGCCAGCAGCCATATTCGGAAGGATACGCAGTATTTT

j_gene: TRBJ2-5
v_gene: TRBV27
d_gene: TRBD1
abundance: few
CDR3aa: CASSSKDRSQETQYF
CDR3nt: TGTGCCAGCAGTTCTAAGGACAGGTCCCAAGAGACCCAGTACTTC

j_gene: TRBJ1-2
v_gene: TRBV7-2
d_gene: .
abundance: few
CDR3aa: CRSRNTHGYTF
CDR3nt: TGTCGGAGCCGGAACACTCATGGCTACACCTTC

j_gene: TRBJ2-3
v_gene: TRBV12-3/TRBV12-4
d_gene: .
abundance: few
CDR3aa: CASSLNPTRSDTQYF
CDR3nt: TGTGCCAGCAGTTTAAACCCGACTAGATCAGATACGCAGTATTTT

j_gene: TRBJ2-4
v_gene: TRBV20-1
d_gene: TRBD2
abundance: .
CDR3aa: CSARGLAGRNIQYF
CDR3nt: TGCAGTGCTAGAGGACTAGCGGGGCGGAACATTCAGTACTTC

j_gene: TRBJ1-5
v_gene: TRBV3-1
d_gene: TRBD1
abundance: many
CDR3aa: CASSQDRGDQPQHF
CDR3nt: TGTGCCAGCAGCCAGGACAGGGGGGATCAGCCCCAGCATTTT

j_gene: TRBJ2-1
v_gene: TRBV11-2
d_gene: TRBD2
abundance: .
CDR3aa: CASSLDRKRGGPEQFF
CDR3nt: TGTGCCAGCAGCTTAGATAGGAAGCGGGGGGGCCCTGAGCAGTTCTTC

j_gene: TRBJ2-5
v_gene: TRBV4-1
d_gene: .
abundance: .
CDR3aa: CASSRQGGGETQYF
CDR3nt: TGCGCCAGCAGCCGACAGGGAGGTGGGGAGACCCAGTACTTC

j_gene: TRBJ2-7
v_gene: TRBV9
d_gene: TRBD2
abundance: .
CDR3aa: CASSGAGGPYEQYF
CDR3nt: TGTGCCAGCAGCGGGGCGGGAGGGCCCTACGAGCAGTACTTC

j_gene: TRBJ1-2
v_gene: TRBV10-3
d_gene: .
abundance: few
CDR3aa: CAISDPFSGKDDYTF
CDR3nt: TGTGCCATCAGTGACCCTTTTTCAGGAAAAGATGACTACACCTTC

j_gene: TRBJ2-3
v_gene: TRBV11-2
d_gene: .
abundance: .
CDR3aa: CASSLGLGPGGSTDTQYF
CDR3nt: TGTGCCAGCAGCTTAGGACTAGGACCCGGCGGAAGCACAGATACGCAGTATTTT

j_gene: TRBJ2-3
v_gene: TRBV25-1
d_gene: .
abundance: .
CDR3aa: CASSELASSTDTQYF
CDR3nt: TGTGCCAGCAGTGAATTAGCGTCTAGCACAGATACGCAGTATTTT

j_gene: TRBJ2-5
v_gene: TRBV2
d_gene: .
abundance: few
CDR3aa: CASSEGPTAKETQYF
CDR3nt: TGTGCCAGCAGTGAAGGTCCGACTGCGAAAGAGACCCAGTACTTC

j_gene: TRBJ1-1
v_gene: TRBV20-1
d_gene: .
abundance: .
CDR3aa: CSAWDSEAFF
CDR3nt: TGCAGTGCTTGGGACTCTGAAGCTTTCTTT

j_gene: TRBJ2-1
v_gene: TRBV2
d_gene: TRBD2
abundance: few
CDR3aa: CASNELAGAYNEQFF
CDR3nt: TGTGCCAGCAATGAGCTAGCGGGGGCCTACAATGAGCAGTTCTTC

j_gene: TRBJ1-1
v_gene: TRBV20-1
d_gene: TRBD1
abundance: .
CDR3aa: CSARDPGQGNTEAFF
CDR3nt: TGCAGTGCTAGAGACCCGGGACAGGGGAACACTGAAGCTTTCTTT

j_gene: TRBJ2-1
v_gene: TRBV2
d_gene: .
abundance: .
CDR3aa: CATTGLNNEQFF
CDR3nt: TGTGCCACCACGGGACTCAACAATGAGCAGTTCTTC

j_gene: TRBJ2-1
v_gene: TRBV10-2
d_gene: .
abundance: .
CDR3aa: CASRRDGAYNEQFF
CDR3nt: TGCGCCAGCAGGAGGGACGGGGCTTACAATGAGCAGTTCTTC

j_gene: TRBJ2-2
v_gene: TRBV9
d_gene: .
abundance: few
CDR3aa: CASSDVGGELFF
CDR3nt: TGTGCCAGCAGCGACGTAGGGGGGGAGCTGTTTTTT